This T cell receptor beta chain is drawn from a study of blood T cell repertoires in COVID-19. Turning to the study itself: COVID-19 samples collected from the United States, Italy and Spain covered acute and convalescent phases. T cells, B-cell-depleted T cells, or PBMCs provided the cDNA or gDNA that served as material.

Generated by immunoSEQ multiplex PCR, the TCRdb table keeps only in-frame clones and is missing some. The repertoire holds 210,000 or so clones, with around 88% as singletons. The ends lost 9 bases at V and 4 bases at J; junction bases unmatched: 5. The CDR3 runs 12 residues. Germline V gene lookup returns CDR1 MDHEN and CDR2 SYDVKM. This clone was observed once. V usage is TRBV28 and J usage is TRBJ1-1, with 7 positions matching TRBD1. The sequence was collected from a man younger than 35 with active or convalescent COVID-19. Material for sequencing was peripheral blood. CDR3 sequence (DNA): TGTGCCAGTTCGACAGGGATCACTGAAGCTTTCTTT. Amino acids: CASSTGITEAFF.